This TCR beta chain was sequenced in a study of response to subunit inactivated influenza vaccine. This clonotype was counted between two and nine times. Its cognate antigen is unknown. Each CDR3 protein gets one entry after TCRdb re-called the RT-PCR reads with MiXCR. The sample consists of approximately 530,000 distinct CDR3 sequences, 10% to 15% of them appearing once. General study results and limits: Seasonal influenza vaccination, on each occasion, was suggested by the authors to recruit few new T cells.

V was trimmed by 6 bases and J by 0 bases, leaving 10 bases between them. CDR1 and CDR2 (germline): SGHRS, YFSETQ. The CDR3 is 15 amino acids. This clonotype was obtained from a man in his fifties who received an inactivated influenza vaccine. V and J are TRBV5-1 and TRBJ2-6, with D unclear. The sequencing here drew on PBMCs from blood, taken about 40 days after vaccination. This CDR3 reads CASTKEPSGANVLTF. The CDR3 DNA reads TGCGCCAGCACTAAAGAACCCTCTGGGGCCAACGTCCTGACTTTC.